This is a list of T cell receptor beta chains from one sample in a study of T cell responses to AZD1222 COVID-19 vaccine. Some clones are missing from TCRdb's copy, which holds only in-frame ones; the method was immunoSEQ multiplex PCR. The table shows over 100,000 clones, with around 90% occurring only once. This sample comprised peripheral blood, obtained 28 days after the second AZD1222 dose. The receptors come from an adult who received the AZD1222 COVID-19 vaccine. CDR3s include the opening cysteine and the closing phenylalanine or tryptophan. The D gene is left open where the match is weak. Rows give clone size only sometimes, using once, few, many, or a class for an expanded clone.

>TRBV12-3/TRBV12-4|NA|TRBJ1-5|NA
CASTVYSNQPQHF
TGTGCCAGCACGGTGTATAGCAATCAGCCCCAGCATTTT
>TRBV10-2|NA|TRBJ1-1|NA
CASRGQGSMNTEAFF
TGCGCCAGCAGAGGGCAGGGGAGCATGAACACTGAAGCTTTCTTT
>TRBV7-2|NA|TRBJ2-2|NA
CASGGLNTGELFF
TGTGCGTCTGGGGGACTGAACACCGGGGAGCTGTTTTTT
>TRBV6-5|NA|TRBJ1-3|NA
CASRREDRTGNTIYF
TGTGCCAGCAGGCGAGAAGACAGAACTGGAAACACCATATATTTT
>TRBV5-4|NA|TRBJ2-2|NA
CASSLAVIAANTGELFF
TGTGCCAGCAGCTTGGCCGTGATAGCGGCGAACACCGGGGAGCTGTTTTTT
>TRBV18|NA|TRBJ1-5|few
CASSPPDQPQHF
TGTGCCAGCTCACCACCGGATCAGCCCCAGCATTTT
>TRBV10-3|NA|TRBJ2-5|NA
CAISDRVQETQYF
TGTGCCATCAGTGACAGGGTCCAAGAGACCCAGTACTTC
>TRBV18|NA|TRBJ1-2|NA
CASSPQGYDGYTF
TGTGCCAGCTCACCGCAGGGGTATGATGGCTACACCTTC
>TRBV5-4|NA|TRBJ1-6|few
CASSYPQGSNSPLHF
TGTGCCAGCAGCTATCCCCAGGGGTCTAATTCACCCCTCCACTTT
>TRBV6-5|TRBD1|TRBJ2-1|once
CASSSSGGVRFF
TGTGCCAGCAGTTCCTCAGGGGGAGTGCGGTTCTTC
>TRBV27|NA|TRBJ2-7|NA
CASRARDTEQYF
TGTGCCAGCAGGGCCCGGGACACTGAGCAGTACTTC
>TRBV4-2|NA|TRBJ1-1|NA
CASSQEGRLNTEAFF
TGTGCCAGCAGCCAGGAGGGACGGTTGAACACTGAAGCTTTCTTT
>TRBV19|NA|TRBJ2-1|NA
CASSIEAGGGYNEQFF
TGTGCCAGTAGTATAGAGGCTGGCGGCGGTTACAATGAGCAGTTCTTC
>TRBV7-2|NA|TRBJ2-3|few
CAIEGQGPDTQYF
TGTGCCATCGAAGGGCAGGGGCCAGATACGCAGTATTTT
>TRBV5-1|NA|TRBJ1-1|NA
CASSLVVGKMNTEAFF
TGCGCCAGCAGCTTGGTGGTTGGGAAGATGAACACTGAAGCTTTCTTT
>TRBV15|NA|TRBJ1-5|NA
CATSRGGRSNQPQHF
TGTGCCACCAGCAGAGGGGGCCGTAGCAATCAGCCCCAGCATTTT
>TRBV7-9|TRBD1|TRBJ1-6|NA
CASSPGQENSPLHF
TGTGCCAGCAGCCCGGGACAGGAAAATTCACCCCTCCACTTT
>TRBV6-4|NA|TRBJ1-6|NA
CASSVSPGNSPLHF
TGTGCCAGCAGTGTTTCGCCCGGGAACTCACCCCTCCACTTT
>TRBV28|NA|TRBJ1-1|NA
CASILRQGTTEAFF
TGTGCCAGCATTCTGAGGCAGGGTACCACTGAAGCTTTCTTT
>TRBV28|TRBD1|TRBJ2-7|NA
CASSTPDRGREQYF
TGTGCCAGCAGTACCCCAGACAGGGGCAGGGAGCAGTACTTC
>TRBV30|NA|TRBJ1-3|NA
CAWSSTAGNTIYF
TGTGCCTGGAGTTCCACGGCAGGAAACACCATATATTTT
>TRBV3-1/TRBV3-2|NA|TRBJ1-1|NA
CASSQVKGTEAFF
TGTGCCAGCAGCCAAGTCAAAGGAACTGAAGCTTTCTTT
>TRBV15|NA|TRBJ2-3|NA
CATSPQGAGLSTDTQYF
TGTGCCACCAGCCCCCAAGGGGCGGGTCTGAGCACAGATACGCAGTATTTT
>TRBV3-1/TRBV3-2|NA|TRBJ2-7|NA
CASSVDTAAHNEQYF
TGTGCCAGCAGCGTTGATACAGCGGCCCATAACGAGCAGTACTTC
>TRBV5-1|NA|TRBJ1-6|NA
CASSLSAANNSPLHF
TGCGCCAGCAGCTTGAGTGCAGCTAATAATTCACCCCTCCACTTT
>TRBV28|NA|TRBJ2-1|NA
CASSLYRPSSYNEQFF
TGTGCCAGCAGTTTATATCGCCCGAGCTCCTACAATGAGCAGTTCTTC
>TRBV5-1|NA|TRBJ2-3|NA
CASSFRDSTDTQYF
TGCGCCAGCAGCTTTAGGGACAGCACAGATACGCAGTATTTT
>TRBV6-6|NA|TRBJ2-7|NA
CASRLGGYEQYF
TGTGCCAGCAGGTTGGGGGGCTACGAGCAGTACTTC
>TRBV3-1/TRBV3-2|NA|TRBJ2-1|once
CASSLEDQVGLHGNEQFF
TGTGCCAGCAGCCTGGAGGATCAGGTGGGCCTACACGGGAATGAGCAGTTCTTC
>TRBV7-8|TRBD2|TRBJ2-3|NA
CASERGLATDTQYF
TGTGCCAGCGAGCGGGGGTTAGCCACAGATACGCAGTATTTT
>TRBV4-3|TRBD1|TRBJ1-2|NA
CASSQREGAGYGYTF
TGCGCCAGCAGCCAACGGGAGGGGGCTGGGTATGGCTACACCTTC
>TRBV4-1|NA|TRBJ1-5|NA
CASSQDRAGRQPQHF
TGCGCCAGCAGCCAAGATAGGGCAGGGCGGCAGCCCCAGCATTTT
>TRBV11-3|NA|TRBJ2-2|NA
CASSFGRGFGELFF
TGTGCCAGCAGCTTTGGCAGGGGCTTCGGGGAGCTGTTTTTT
>TRBV7-2|TRBD1|TRBJ2-5|NA
CASSPRDRGRETQYF
TGTGCCAGCAGCCCCCGGGACAGGGGTCGAGAGACCCAGTACTTC
>TRBV6-1|NA|TRBJ2-2|NA
CASSELGRTGELFF
TGTGCCAGCAGTGAATTGGGGCGCACCGGGGAGCTGTTTTTT
>TRBV6-5|TRBD1|TRBJ1-1|NA
CASSYPRTGVGTEAFF
TGTGCCAGCAGTTACCCTAGGACAGGGGTGGGCACTGAAGCTTTCTTT
>TRBV29-1|NA|TRBJ1-2|NA
CSVGERSYGYTF
TGCAGCGTTGGGGAAAGGAGCTATGGCTACACCTTC
>TRBV5-1|NA|TRBJ1-2|NA
CASSPRRGLEGYTF
TGCGCCAGCAGCCCGAGACGGGGGCTTGAGGGCTACACCTTC
>TRBV7-2|TRBD1|TRBJ1-3|NA
CASSLGRQGIGNTIYF
TGTGCCAGCAGCTTAGGGCGACAGGGTATCGGAAACACCATATATTTT
>TRBV19|NA|TRBJ1-1|few
CASRKGQRNTEAFF
TGTGCCAGTAGGAAGGGGCAGAGGAACACTGAAGCTTTCTTT
>TRBV29-1|NA|TRBJ1-3|NA
CSVRPNGNTIYF
TGCAGCGTACGGCCTAACGGAAACACCATATATTTT
>TRBV7-2|NA|TRBJ1-1|NA
CASSLSGFTEAFF
TGTGCCAGCAGCTTATCCGGATTCACTGAAGCTTTCTTT
>TRBV4-3|NA|TRBJ2-6|few
CASSQDKSSGANVLTF
TGCGCCAGCAGCCAAGATAAGTCCTCTGGGGCCAACGTCCTGACTTTC
>TRBV9|NA|TRBJ2-3|NA
CASSVPGDTDTQYF
TGTGCCAGCAGCGTTCCTGGAGACACAGATACGCAGTATTTT
>TRBV7-2|NA|TRBJ2-7|NA
CASSSQTGSSYEQYF
TGTGCCAGCAGCTCCCAAACGGGAAGCTCCTACGAGCAGTACTTC
>TRBV7-8|NA|TRBJ1-4|NA
CASSPFLRGSTNEKLFF
TGTGCCAGCAGCCCATTTCTCAGGGGCTCAACTAATGAAAAACTGTTTTTT
>TRBV11-2|NA|TRBJ1-1|NA
CASSSSYGGGGDTEAFF
TGTGCCAGCAGCTCGAGCTATGGGGGCGGAGGTGACACTGAAGCTTTCTTT
>TRBV7-9|NA|TRBJ1-2|once
CASSPPGGPRDGYTF
TGTGCCAGCAGCCCCCCGGGAGGGCCCCGTGATGGCTACACCTTC
>TRBV30|NA|TRBJ1-6|NA
CAWSVGRAYSPLHF
TGTGCCTGGAGTGTCGGCAGGGCCTACTCACCCCTCCACTTT
>TRBV19|NA|TRBJ1-4|few
CASMRSGTGEKLFF
TGTGCCAGTATGAGGTCGGGGACTGGAGAAAAACTGTTTTTT
>TRBV7-3|TRBD1|TRBJ2-2|NA
CASSSNRGSGELFF
TGTGCCAGCAGCTCCAACAGGGGCTCCGGGGAGCTGTTTTTT
>TRBV3-1/TRBV3-2|NA|TRBJ1-3|once
CASSQGNPNSGNTIYF
TGTGCCAGCAGCCAGGGTAATCCCAACTCTGGAAACACCATATATTTT
>TRBV14|NA|TRBJ1-1|NA
CASRKGYTEAFF
TGTGCCAGCAGGAAGGGGTATACTGAAGCTTTCTTT
>TRBV7-9|TRBD1|TRBJ1-2|NA
CASRADRGQLRGPLYGYTF
TGTGCCAGCAGAGCCGACAGGGGCCAGCTTAGAGGCCCCCTGTATGGCTACACCTTC
>TRBV5-1|NA|TRBJ1-4|few
CASSFSGGDEKLFF
TGCGCCAGCAGCTTCTCTGGCGGGGATGAAAAACTGTTTTTT
>TRBV11-1|NA|TRBJ1-1|NA
CASSFPPKEPEAFF
TGTGCCAGCAGCTTTCCGCCAAAGGAGCCGGAAGCTTTCTTT
>TRBV23-1|TRBD1|TRBJ1-2|NA
CASSHARTGYGYTF
TGCGCCAGCAGTCACGCAAGGACAGGGTATGGCTACACCTTC
>TRBV19|NA|TRBJ1-2|NA
CASSIGSNDGYTF
TGTGCCAGTAGTATTGGCTCCAATGATGGCTACACCTTC
>TRBV11-3|TRBD1|TRBJ1-1|NA
CASSPATGARMNTEAFF
TGTGCCAGCAGCCCCGCGACAGGGGCGAGGATGAACACTGAAGCTTTCTTT